This T cell receptor beta chain was profiled in a study of blood T cell repertoires in COVID-19. In the study overall: Collection of acute and convalescent COVID-19 samples took place in the United States, Italy and Spain. T cells, B-cell-depleted T cells, or PBMCs supplied cDNA or gDNA.

This clone was found once. TCRdb's copy holds only in-frame clones and misses some; the assay was immunoSEQ multiplex PCR. Of some 240,000 clones in the sample, around nine tenths were seen once. A Seattle source enrolled patients during active infection and followed them longitudinally. The CDR3 has 14 residues. V lost 6 bases, J lost 5 bases, and 9 bases stayed unmatched. Germline values: CDR1 MNHEY, CDR2 SVGAGI. J is TRBJ1-1 and V is TRBV6-5; 7 bases line up with TRBD1. Sequencing input: peripheral blood. The clonotype was recovered from a woman aged 70-85 years with COVID-19, enrolled during active disease. CDR3 nucleotides: TGTGCCAGCAGCTCGACAGGGTTTGAAACTGAAGCTTTCTTT. It translates to CASSSTGFETEAFF.